This section outlines one TCR beta chain sequence together with its context. What it binds is not known. The entry originates in a study of cytomegalovirus exposure and HLA in healthy donors. Broader study findings: A classifier reportedly called cytomegalovirus status with high sensitivity and specificity. In a later analysis, specific HLA alleles were associated with 15,000 to 20,000 TCR beta sequences at a 0.05 false discovery rate. A later look showed TCR association rates differing by HLA locus, highest for DRB1 and lowest for HLA-C.

The germline gives CDR1 MGHRA, CDR2 YSYEKL. There are 17 residues in the CDR3. V lost 1 base to trimming and J lost 4 bases; unmatched junction nucleotides: 7. Amplification used 60 Vbeta primers and 13 Jbeta primers. The protocol was immunoSEQ multiplex PCR, while the TCRdb copy is restricted to in-frame clones and leaves out a portion. The table includes under 200,000 clones, 60% to 75% detected once. The chain couples TRBV4-1 to TRBJ1-6, with 7 bases fitting TRBD1. This TCR came from a woman aged 50 to 60 in good health and CMV-seropositive. Sequencing was carried out using PBMCs. The CDR3, as DNA: TGCGCCAGCAGCCAAGCGACGAAACAGGGGTATAATTCACCCCTCCACTTT. Its protein is CASSQATKQGYNSPLHF.